The entry below gives a single T cell receptor (beta chain) sequence along with its context. The assay was immunoSEQ multiplex PCR, and TCRdb's table has in-frame clones only and misses some. The sample lists approximately 150,000 clones; roughly 90% were seen once. The CDR3 runs 16 residues. Per the germline V gene, CDR1 is LGHNA and CDR2 is YNFKEQ. Trimming took 4 bases from V and 2 from J, leaving 16 bases between them. Time point given: baseline pretreatment blood. Stated treatment: 15 Gy SBRT to primary tumor, nephrectomy 4 weeks later. This sample is part of a study of radiation and T cells in renal cell carcinoma.

The sequencing here drew on blood, taken from a patient whose treatment included radiotherapy and nephrectomy. The clonotype comes from a woman aged 70-85 years with renal cell carcinoma. The rearrangement joins TRBV4-2 to TRBJ2-3; D might be TRBD1 (6 bases). CDR3 sequence: CASSPLQTGLTDTQYF. CDR3 in DNA: TGTGCCAGCAGCCCGCTCCAAACAGGGCTCACAGATACGCAGTATTTT.